This T cell receptor (beta chain) originates from a study of OX40 agonist ivuxolimab in advanced cancers. The length of the CDR3 is 15 residues. Trimming at V came to 8 bases and at J to 0 bases, leaving 2 bases not matched to a gene. In germline, CDR1 is MNHEY, CDR2 SMNVEV (reference sequence). The method was immunoSEQ multiplex PCR; TCRdb's version includes in-frame clones alone and lacks a portion of them. The data hold around 70,000 clones, with 75% to 95% observed a single time. Study-level findings and limits: The antigen specificity of the peripheral T cells (those that were expanded) was not determined.

With respect to this clone: Its antigen is not known.

This sequence was found in an adult with an advanced solid tumor such as melanoma, head and neck, liver or kidney cancer. The specimen comprised CD4+ or CD8+ T cells sorted from blood, sampled in a trial of the OX40 agonist ivuxolimab. The chain has TRBV27 and TRBJ2-1; 12 bases agree with TRBD2. The CDR3 DNA reads TGTGCCAGCGGGGGACTAGCGGGCTCCTACAATGAGCAGTTCTTC. Its translation: CASGGLAGSYNEQFF.